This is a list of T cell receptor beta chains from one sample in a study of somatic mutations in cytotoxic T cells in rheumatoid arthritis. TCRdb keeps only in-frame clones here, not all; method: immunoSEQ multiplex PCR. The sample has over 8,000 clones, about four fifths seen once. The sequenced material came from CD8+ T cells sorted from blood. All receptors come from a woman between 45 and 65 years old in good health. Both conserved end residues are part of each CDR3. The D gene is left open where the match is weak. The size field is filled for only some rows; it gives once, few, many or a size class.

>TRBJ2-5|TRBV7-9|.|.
CASSIAGQGWKETQYF
TGTGCCAGCAGCATAGCGGGTCAGGGGTGGAAGGAGACCCAGTACTTC
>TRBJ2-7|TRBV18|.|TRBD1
CASSPRRQGPPSYEQYF
TGTGCCAGCTCACCACGTAGACAGGGGCCCCCATCCTACGAGCAGTACTTC
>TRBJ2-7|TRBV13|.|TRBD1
CASTISRDRGYEQYF
TGTGCCAGCACCATAAGCCGGGACAGGGGCTACGAGCAGTACTTC
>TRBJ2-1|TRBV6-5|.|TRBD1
CASRPGQGNNEQFF
TGTGCCAGCAGGCCGGGACAGGGGAACAATGAGCAGTTCTTC
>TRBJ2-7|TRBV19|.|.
CASSVGPGSSYEQYF
TGTGCCAGTAGTGTAGGTCCCGGGTCCAGCTACGAGCAGTACTTC
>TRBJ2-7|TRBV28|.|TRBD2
CASSFGGGAYEQYF
TGTGCCAGCAGTTTTGGCGGGGGGGCGTACGAGCAGTACTTC
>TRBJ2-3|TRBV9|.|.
CASSSTGMDTQYF
TGTGCCAGCAGCTCAACAGGGATGGATACGCAGTATTTT
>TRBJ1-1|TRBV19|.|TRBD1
CASGQGSNTEAFF
TGTGCCAGTGGACAGGGCTCTAATACTGAAGCTTTCTTT
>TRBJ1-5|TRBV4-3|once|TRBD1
CASSQSQGAQSQPQHF
TGCGCCAGCAGCCAATCTCAGGGGGCGCAAAGCCAGCCCCAGCATTTT
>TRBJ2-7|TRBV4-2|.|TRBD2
CASSQGNSGAAEQYF
TGTGCCAGCAGCCAAGGAAATAGCGGGGCTGCCGAGCAGTACTTC
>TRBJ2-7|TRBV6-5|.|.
CASSLTDGRDEQYF
TGTGCCAGCAGCTTGACCGACGGGCGGGACGAGCAGTACTTC
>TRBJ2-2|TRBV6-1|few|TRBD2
CASSRLAENTGELFF
TGTGCCAGCAGTAGACTAGCGGAGAACACCGGGGAGCTGTTTTTT
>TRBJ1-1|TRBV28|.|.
CASSSTGQRLVMNTEAFF
TGTGCCAGCAGCTCAACAGGACAGAGATTGGTTATGAACACTGAAGCTTTCTTT
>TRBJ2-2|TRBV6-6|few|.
CASISGGNGELFF
TGTGCCAGCATCTCAGGAGGGAACGGGGAGCTGTTTTTT
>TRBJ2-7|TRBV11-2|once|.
CASSLDPTYEQYF
TGTGCCAGCAGCTTAGACCCAACCTACGAGCAGTACTTC
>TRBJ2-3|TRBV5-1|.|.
CASSFNTDTQYF
TGCGCCAGCAGCTTCAACACAGATACGCAGTATTTT
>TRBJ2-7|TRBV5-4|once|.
CASSFQGGAYEQYF
TGTGCCAGCAGCTTTCAGGGGGGCGCCTACGAGCAGTACTTC
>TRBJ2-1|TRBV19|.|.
CASSIGSRVGGNEQFF
TGTGCCAGTAGTATAGGTAGCAGGGTGGGTGGCAATGAGCAGTTCTTC
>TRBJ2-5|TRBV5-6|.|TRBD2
CASSLELAGNRGTQYF
TGTGCCAGCAGCTTGGAGCTAGCGGGGAACCGGGGGACCCAGTACTTC
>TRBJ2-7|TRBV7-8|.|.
CASSPQGTTYEQYF
TGTGCCAGCAGCCCACAGGGCACGACCTACGAGCAGTACTTC
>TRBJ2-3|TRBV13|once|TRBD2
CASSSQATSSGRADTQYF
TGTGCCAGCAGCTCCCAGGCGACTTCGAGCGGGAGGGCGGATACGCAGTATTTT
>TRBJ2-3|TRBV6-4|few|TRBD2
CASSVTSGGADTQYF
TGTGCCAGCAGTGTGACTAGCGGGGGGGCGGATACGCAGTATTTT
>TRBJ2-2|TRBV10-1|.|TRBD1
CASSEGTATGELFF
TGCGCCAGCAGTGAGGGGACAGCTACCGGGGAGCTGTTTTTT
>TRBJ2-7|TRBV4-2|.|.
CASSQDGGDLYEQYF
TGTGCCAGCAGCCAAGATGGCGGGGACCTCTACGAGCAGTACTTC
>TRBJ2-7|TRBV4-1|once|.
CASSQDASGAYEQYF
TGCGCCAGCAGCCAAGATGCAAGCGGCGCCTACGAGCAGTACTTC
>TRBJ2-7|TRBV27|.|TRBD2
CASTSGGTSYEQYF
TGTGCCAGCACAAGCGGGGGGACCTCCTACGAGCAGTACTTC
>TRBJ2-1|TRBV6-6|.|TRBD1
CASSQTGPNEQFF
TGTGCCAGCAGCCAGACAGGGCCCAATGAGCAGTTCTTC
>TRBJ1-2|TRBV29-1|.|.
CSVESWAGNAGYTF
TGCAGCGTTGAGTCTTGGGCAGGGAATGCTGGCTACACCTTC
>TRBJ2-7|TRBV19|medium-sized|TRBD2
CASGQTPGGPYEQYF
TGTGCCAGTGGACAGACTCCGGGAGGGCCTTACGAGCAGTACTTC
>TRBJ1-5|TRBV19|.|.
CASSIVLNSNQPQHF
TGTGCCAGTAGTATAGTACTGAATAGCAATCAGCCCCAGCATTTT
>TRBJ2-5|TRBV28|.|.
CASSFGEETQYF
TGTGCCAGCAGTTTCGGGGAAGAGACCCAGTACTTC
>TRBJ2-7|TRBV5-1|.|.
CASSPPTASYEQYF
TGCGCCAGCAGCCCCCCGACAGCCTCCTACGAGCAGTACTTC
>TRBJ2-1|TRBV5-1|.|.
CASTVGNEQFF
TGCGCCAGCACCGTCGGCAATGAGCAGTTCTTC
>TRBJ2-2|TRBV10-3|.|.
CAISPLWTETGELFF
TGTGCCATCAGTCCTCTCTGGACAGAGACCGGGGAGCTGTTTTTT
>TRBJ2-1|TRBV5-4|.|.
CASSLDGQKNNEQFF
TGTGCCAGCAGCTTGGATGGACAGAAAAACAATGAGCAGTTCTTC
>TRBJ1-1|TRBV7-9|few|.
CASSPPRGGTEAFF
TGTGCCAGCAGCCCCCCGCGGGGAGGCACTGAAGCTTTCTTT
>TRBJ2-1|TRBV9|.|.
CASSVGTGLYNEQFF
TGTGCCAGCAGCGTCGGGACGGGACTCTACAATGAGCAGTTCTTC
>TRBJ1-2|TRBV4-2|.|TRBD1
CASSTGGGYTF
TGTGCCAGCAGTACAGGGGGAGGCTACACCTTC
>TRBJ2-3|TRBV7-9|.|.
CASSPWLGGSTDTQYF
TGTGCCAGCAGCCCATGGTTGGGCGGGAGCACAGATACGCAGTATTTT
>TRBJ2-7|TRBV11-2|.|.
CASSLTSNEQYF
TGTGCCAGCAGCCTAACTTCGAACGAGCAGTACTTC
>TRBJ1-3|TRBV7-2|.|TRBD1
CASSSRDRGYGNTIYF
TGTGCCAGCAGCTCCAGGGACAGGGGTTACGGAAACACCATATATTTT
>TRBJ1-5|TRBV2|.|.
CASSFTENSNQPQHF
TGTGCCAGCAGTTTTACAGAGAATAGCAATCAGCCCCAGCATTTT
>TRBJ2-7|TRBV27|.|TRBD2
CASSLGLAGVYEQYF
TGTGCCAGCAGTTTGGGACTAGCGGGAGTCTACGAGCAGTACTTC
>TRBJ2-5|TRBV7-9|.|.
CASSLVVGGPVRQETQYF
TGTGCCAGCAGCTTAGTAGTGGGGGGGCCCGTACGGCAAGAGACCCAGTACTTC
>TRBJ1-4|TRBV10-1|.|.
CASSEGSGAANEKLFF
TGCGCCAGCAGTGAAGGGTCAGGGGCTGCTAATGAAAAACTGTTTTTT
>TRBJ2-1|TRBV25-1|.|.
CASSPELGAEQFF
TGTGCCAGCAGTCCTGAACTGGGCGCTGAGCAGTTCTTC
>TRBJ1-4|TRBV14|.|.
CASSLRESEKLFF
TGTGCCAGCAGCCTCAGGGAAAGTGAAAAACTGTTTTTT
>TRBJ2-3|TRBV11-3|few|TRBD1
CASSLAQGADTQYF
TGTGCCAGCAGCTTAGCCCAGGGGGCAGATACGCAGTATTTT
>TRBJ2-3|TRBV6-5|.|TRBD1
CATLGGTGATDTQYF
TGTGCCACCCTTGGCGGGACAGGGGCTACAGATACGCAGTATTTT